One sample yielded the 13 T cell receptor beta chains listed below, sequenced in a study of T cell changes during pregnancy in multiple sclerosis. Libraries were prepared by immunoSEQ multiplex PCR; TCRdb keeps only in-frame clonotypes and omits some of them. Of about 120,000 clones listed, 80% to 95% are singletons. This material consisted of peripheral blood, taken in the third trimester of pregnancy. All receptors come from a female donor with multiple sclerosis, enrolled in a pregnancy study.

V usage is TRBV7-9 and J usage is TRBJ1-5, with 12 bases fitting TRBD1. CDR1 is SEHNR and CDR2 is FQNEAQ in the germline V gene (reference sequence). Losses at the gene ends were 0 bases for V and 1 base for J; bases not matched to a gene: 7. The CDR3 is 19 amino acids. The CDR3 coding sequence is TGTGCCAGCAGCTTAGCAACCGGGACAGGGGGCCGGAGCAATCAGCCCCAGCATTTT. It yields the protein CASSLATGTGGRSNQPQHF.

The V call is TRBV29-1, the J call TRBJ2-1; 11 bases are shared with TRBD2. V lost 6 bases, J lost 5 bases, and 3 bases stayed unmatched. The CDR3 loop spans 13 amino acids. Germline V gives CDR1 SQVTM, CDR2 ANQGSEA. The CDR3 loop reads CSVETSGNNEQFF. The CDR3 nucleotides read TGCAGCGTCGAGACTAGCGGGAACAATGAGCAGTTCTTC.

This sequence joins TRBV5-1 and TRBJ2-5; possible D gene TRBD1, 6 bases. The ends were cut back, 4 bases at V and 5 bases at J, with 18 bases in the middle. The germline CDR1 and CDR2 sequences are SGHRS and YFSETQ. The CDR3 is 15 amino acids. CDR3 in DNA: TGCGCCAGCAGCGCGGACAGCCCTCCCCTTGAGACCCAGTACTTC. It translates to CASSADSPPLETQYF. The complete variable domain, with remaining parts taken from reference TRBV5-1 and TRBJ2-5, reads KAGVTQTPRYLIKTRGQQVTLSCSPISGHRSVSWYQQTPGQGLQFLFEYFSETQRNKGNFPGRFSGRQFSNSRSEMNVSTLELGDSALYLCASSADSPPLETQYFGPGTRLLVL.

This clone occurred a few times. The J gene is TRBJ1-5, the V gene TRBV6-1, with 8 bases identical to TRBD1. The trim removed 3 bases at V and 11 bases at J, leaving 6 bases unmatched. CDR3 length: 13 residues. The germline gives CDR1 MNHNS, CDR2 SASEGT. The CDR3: CASSEETGAAQHF. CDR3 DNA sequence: TGTGCCAGCAGTGAGGAGACAGGGGCTGCCCAGCATTTT.

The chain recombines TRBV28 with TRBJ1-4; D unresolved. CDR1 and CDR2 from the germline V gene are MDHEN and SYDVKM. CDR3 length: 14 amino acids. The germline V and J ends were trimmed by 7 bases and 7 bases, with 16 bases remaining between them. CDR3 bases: TGTGCCAGCATAGGGTCAGGAGGAGGTGAAAAACTGTTTTTT. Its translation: CASIGSGGGEKLFF.

In DNA, the CDR3 is TGTGCCATCAGTGAGTTCGGTGGGACAGGCCAACGCTCCTACGAGCAGTACTTC. It encodes CAISEFGGTGQRSYEQYF. The genes are TRBV10-3 and TRBJ2-7; the match to TRBD1 covers 8 bases. Germline V CDR1 and CDR2: ENHRY, SYGVKD. Trimming took 1 base from V and 0 from J; bases not matched to a gene: 11. The CDR3 runs 18 residues.

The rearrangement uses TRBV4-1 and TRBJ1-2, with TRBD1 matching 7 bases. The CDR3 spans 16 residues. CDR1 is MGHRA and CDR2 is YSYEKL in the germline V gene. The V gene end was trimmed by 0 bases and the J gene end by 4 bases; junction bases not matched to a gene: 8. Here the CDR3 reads CASSQETRGQGYGYTF. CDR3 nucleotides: TGCGCCAGCAGCCAAGAGACGAGGGGGCAGGGCTATGGCTACACCTTC.

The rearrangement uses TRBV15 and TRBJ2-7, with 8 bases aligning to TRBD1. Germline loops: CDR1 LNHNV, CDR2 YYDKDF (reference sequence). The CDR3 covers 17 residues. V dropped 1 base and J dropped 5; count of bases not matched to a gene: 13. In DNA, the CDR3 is TGTGCCACCAGCAGAGCCCCCCCCGCGACAGGGGTCCACGAGCAGTACTTC. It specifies CATSRAPPATGVHEQYF. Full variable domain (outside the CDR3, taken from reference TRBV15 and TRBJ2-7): DAMVIQNPRYQVTQFGKPVTLSCSQTLNHNVMYWYQQKSSQAPKLLFHYYDKDFNNEADTPDNFQSRRPNTSFCFLDIRSPGLGDTAMYLCATSRAPPATGVHEQYFGPGTRLTVT.

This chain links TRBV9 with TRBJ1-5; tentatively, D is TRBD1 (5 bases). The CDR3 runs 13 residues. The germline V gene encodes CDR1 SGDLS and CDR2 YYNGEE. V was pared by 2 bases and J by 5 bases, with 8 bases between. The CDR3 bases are TGTGCCAGCAGCGTGGGGCTAGATCAGCCCCAGCATTTT. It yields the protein CASSVGLDQPQHF.

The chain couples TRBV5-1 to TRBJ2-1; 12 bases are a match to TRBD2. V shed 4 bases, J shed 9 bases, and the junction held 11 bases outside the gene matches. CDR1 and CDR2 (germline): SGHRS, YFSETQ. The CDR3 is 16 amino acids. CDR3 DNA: TGCGCCAGCAGCCCCCGACTAGCGGGAGACCAGCCTGAGCAGTTCTTC. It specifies CASSPRLAGDQPEQFF.

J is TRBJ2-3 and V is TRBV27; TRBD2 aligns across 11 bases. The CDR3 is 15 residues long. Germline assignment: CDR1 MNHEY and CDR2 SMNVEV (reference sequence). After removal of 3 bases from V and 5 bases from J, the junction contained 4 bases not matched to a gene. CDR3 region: CASSLRLAGQDTQYF. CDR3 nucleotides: TGTGCCAGCAGTTTGAGACTAGCGGGGCAAGATACGCAGTATTTT.

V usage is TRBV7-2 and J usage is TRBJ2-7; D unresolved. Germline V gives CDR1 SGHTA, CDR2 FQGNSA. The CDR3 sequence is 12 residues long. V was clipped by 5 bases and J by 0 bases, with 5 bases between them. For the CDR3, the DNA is TGTGCCAGCAGCGCAGTCTCCTACGAGCAGTACTTC. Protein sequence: CASSAVSYEQYF.

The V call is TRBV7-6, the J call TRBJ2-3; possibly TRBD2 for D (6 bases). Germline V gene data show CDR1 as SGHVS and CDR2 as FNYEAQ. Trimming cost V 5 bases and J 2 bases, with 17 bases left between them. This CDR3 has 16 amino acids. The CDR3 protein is CASSLTSRPNTDTQYF. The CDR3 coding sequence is TGTGCCAGCAGCCTTACTAGCAGGCCTAACACAGATACGCAGTATTTT.